The 5 T cell receptor beta chains below come from one sample, sequenced in a study of blood T cell repertoires in COVID-19. The data were produced by immunoSEQ multiplex PCR, yet TCRdb's version contains in-frame clones alone and is incomplete. The sample holds about 62,000 clones; 80% to 90% are singletons and the top ten take approximately 1.2%. Input material: peripheral blood. The receptor source for this set is a woman older than 75 with acute or convalescent COVID-19.

A few counts support this clone. The genes are TRBV5-1 and TRBJ2-2; TRBD2 is a possible D gene (6 bases). With 0 bases removed from V and 7 bases from J, the gap between germline ends came to 10 bases. This CDR3 region has 14 residues. CDR1 is SGHRS, CDR2 YFSETQ, per germline. The CDR3 nucleotides are TGCGCCAGCAGCTTGGGACTAGAGGACGGGGAGCTGTTTTTT. It yields the protein CASSLGLEDGELFF.

The rearrangement uses TRBV2 and TRBJ2-5, with D perhaps matching TRBD2 (6 bases). CDR3 length: 13 amino acids. Per the germline V gene, CDR1 is SNHLY and CDR2 is FYNNEI. Trimming took 10 bases from V and 5 from J, leaving 17 bases between them. CDR3 protein: CATRGTSTETQYF. The CDR3 nucleotides read TGTGCCACCCGAGGGACTTCGACCGAGACCCAGTACTTC.

V gene TRBV5-1 combines with J gene TRBJ2-7; TRBD2 matches at 13 bases. Germline V gene sequence: CDR1 SGHRS, CDR2 YFSETQ. The CDR3 loop spans 16 amino acids. After removal of 4 bases from V and 3 bases from J, the junction contained 7 bases not matched to a gene. In DNA, the CDR3 is TGCGCCAGCAGCCCAATCGGACTAGCGGGAGTCTACGAGCAGTACTTC. This translates into CASSPIGLAGVYEQYF.

The V call is TRBV7-2, the J call TRBJ1-2; D ambiguous. This CDR3 is 14 amino acids long. The germline V gene encodes CDR1 SGHTA and CDR2 FQGNSA. The V and J ends lost 0 bases and 8 bases respectively, with 13 bases between them. Written as DNA, the CDR3 is TGTGCCAGCAGCTTAGCGGCCAGCGCTTGGGGCTACACCTTC. It encodes CASSLAASAWGYTF.

This chain connects TRBV7-5 to TRBJ1-4. TRBV7-5 is an annotated pseudogene. The CDR3 covers 14 residues. The CDR3 DNA follows: TGTGTCAGAAGCTCCCAGGACTTGAATGAAAAACTGTTTTTT. Encoded protein: CVRSSQDLNEKLFF.